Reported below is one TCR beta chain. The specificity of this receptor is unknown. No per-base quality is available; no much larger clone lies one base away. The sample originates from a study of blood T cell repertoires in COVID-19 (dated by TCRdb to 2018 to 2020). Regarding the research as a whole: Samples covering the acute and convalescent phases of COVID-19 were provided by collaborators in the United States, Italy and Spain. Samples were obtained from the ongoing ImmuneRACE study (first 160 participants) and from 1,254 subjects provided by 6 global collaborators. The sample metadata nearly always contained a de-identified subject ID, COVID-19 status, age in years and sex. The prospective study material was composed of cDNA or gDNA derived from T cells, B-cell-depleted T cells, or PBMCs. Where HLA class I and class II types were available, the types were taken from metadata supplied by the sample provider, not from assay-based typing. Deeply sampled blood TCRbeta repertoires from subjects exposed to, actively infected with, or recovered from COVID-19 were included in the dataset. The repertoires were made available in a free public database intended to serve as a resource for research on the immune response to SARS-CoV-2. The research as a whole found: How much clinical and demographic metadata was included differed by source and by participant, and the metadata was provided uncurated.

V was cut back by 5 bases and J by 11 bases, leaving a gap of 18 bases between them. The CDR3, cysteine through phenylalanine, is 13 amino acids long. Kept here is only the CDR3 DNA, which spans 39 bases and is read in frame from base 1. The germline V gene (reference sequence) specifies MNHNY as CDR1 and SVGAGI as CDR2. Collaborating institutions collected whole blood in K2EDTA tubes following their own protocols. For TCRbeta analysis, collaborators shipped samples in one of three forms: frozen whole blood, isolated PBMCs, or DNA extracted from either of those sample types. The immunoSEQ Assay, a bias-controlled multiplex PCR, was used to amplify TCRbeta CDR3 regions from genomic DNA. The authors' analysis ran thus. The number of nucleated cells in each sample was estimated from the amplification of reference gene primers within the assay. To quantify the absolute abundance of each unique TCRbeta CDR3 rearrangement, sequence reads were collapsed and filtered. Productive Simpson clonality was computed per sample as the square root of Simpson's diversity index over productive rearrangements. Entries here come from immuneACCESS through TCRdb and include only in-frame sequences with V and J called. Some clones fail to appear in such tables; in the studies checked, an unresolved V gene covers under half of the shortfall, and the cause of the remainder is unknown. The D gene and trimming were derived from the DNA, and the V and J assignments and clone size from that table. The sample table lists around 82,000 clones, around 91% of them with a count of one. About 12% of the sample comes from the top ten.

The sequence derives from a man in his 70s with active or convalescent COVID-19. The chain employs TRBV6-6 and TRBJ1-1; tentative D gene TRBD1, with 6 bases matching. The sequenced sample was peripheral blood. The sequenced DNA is TGTGCCAGCAGTACAGGGACACTGGGCCTGGCTTTCTTT. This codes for CASSTGTLGLAFF.